A selection of T cell receptor beta chains follows, all from one sample in a study of memory CD4+ T cells and cytomegalovirus serostatus. Sequencing was performed with immunoSEQ multiplex PCR; in TCRdb, only in-frame clones are kept and a portion is missing. The sample includes 40,000 to 45,000 clones, 70% to 80% of them seen just once. Sequenced material: memory CD4+ T cells from blood. Receptors were obtained from an adult in good health and CMV-seronegative. Both conserved end residues are part of each CDR3. Size is omitted from some rows. Given values are once, few, many or a class for expanded clones.

V gene	clone size	CDR3 protein
TRBV30	NA	CAWSVLSGTGTDTQYF
TRBV4-2	NA	CASSQVTGVVEKLFF
TRBV4-2	NA	CASSYQQETSYNEQFF
TRBV10-1	NA	CASSENKLQGALLSYEQYF
TRBV6-6	NA	CASSYVLRYEQYF
TRBV30	NA	CAWSVESSGTQYF
TRBV20-1	medium-sized	CSGLGSSKAFF
TRBV5-5	NA	CASSFPFYGAKNIQYF
TRBV10-2	NA	CASSEGGGGDSEYF
TRBV4-1	NA	CASSHEGRGYGYTF
TRBV7-2	NA	CASSSRTGGGEKLFF
TRBV9	NA	CASSVGWYKKDSPLHF
TRBV5-6	once	CASSFGKGRGAGETQYF
TRBV5-4	once	CASSHPGGQGPGELFF
TRBV19	NA	CASSSPGRRGTEAFF
TRBV25-1	NA	CASSGVSGNTIYF
TRBV5-1	once	CASSLMTGDGYTF
TRBV7-9	NA	CASSLGTANSPLHF
TRBV13	NA	CASTTVMNTEAFF
TRBV2	few	CASSGAAANEKLFF
TRBV11-3	NA	CASSLETGDSYEQYF
TRBV11-1	few	CASGGQGDTEAFF
TRBV18	NA	CASSSQEGEKLFF
TRBV30	NA	CAWVAANTGELFF
TRBV11-2	once	CASSFGREGGPNEQFF
TRBV7-8	NA	CASSFGQGMNTEAFF
TRBV30	few	CASATGRLGAFF
TRBV7-8	NA	CASSSNRLLSYNEQFF
TRBV6-6	NA	CASSYYPTDTQYF
TRBV2	NA	CASSATGANVLTF
TRBV5-4	NA	CASSLPDRGNTEAFF
TRBV4-2	NA	CASSQERVFSGNTIYF
TRBV5-6	NA	CASSSQGGRSQYF
TRBV6-1	NA	CASSESGHQTYEQYF
TRBV7-2	NA	CASSFKQVETQYF
TRBV4-1	NA	CASSQATVTYEQYF
TRBV16	NA	CASSRGRDREAFF
TRBV2	NA	CASSGYRGGEKLFF
TRBV30	NA	CAWISSWTVNNYGYTF
TRBV27	NA	CASQGLAGFETQYF
TRBV5-4	NA	CASRGGGYNSPLHF
TRBV30	NA	CAFHRDTEAFF
TRBV19	NA	CASSIDTLQGSITTDTQYF
TRBV30	NA	CAWSGGTVSSYEQYF
TRBV7-2	NA	CASSFRNRVAGELFF
TRBV29-1	NA	CSVLTGNEKLFF
TRBV5-4	NA	CASSLDLGQEKTYEQYF
TRBV6-6	NA	CASIRDRNSSPLHF
TRBV30	few	CAWSVLSGGTPDTQYF
TRBV5-1	NA	CASSLTTLTEAFF
TRBV19	NA	CASRDRGAGNTIYF
TRBV18	few	CASSPITSGQPNEQFF
TRBV7-8	NA	CASSLAVLGRMSGNTIYF
TRBV6-6	NA	CASSRGTGGSYEQYF
TRBV7-2	NA	CASSPTGFDYGYTF